One and the same sample provided the 23 T cell receptor beta chains below, sequenced in a study of shared clonotypes between healthy human individuals. Method: immunoSEQ multiplex PCR; TCRdb's copy keeps in-frame clones and lacks some. The data contain millions of clones, approximately 95% of them singletons. The sequenced sample was naive CD4+ T cells from PBMCs. Regarding subset: CD45RA+ positively selected. Receptors originate from a man aged 18 to 30 in good health. Some clones in this sample may be carry-over from other donors' samples.

The chain uses TRBV28 and TRBJ2-7; 9 nucleotides align to TRBD2. The CDR3 loop spans 15 amino acids. With V trimmed by 10 bases and J by 6 bases, 16 bases remained unmatched. Germline V gene data show CDR1 as MDHEN and CDR2 as SYDVKM. The CDR3: CAISMAGLAAFEQYF. CDR3 nucleotides: TGTGCCATATCTATGGCGGGACTAGCAGCCTTCGAGCAGTACTTC.

The V call is TRBV28, the J call TRBJ1-5; D unresolved. Trimming took 6 bases from V and 9 from J, leaving 9 bases between them. The CDR3 consists of 11 residues. The germline CDR1 and CDR2 sequences are MDHEN and SYDVKM. Written as DNA, the CDR3 is TGTGCCAGCAGAAATAGTGGGCCCCAGCATTTT. It yields the protein CASRNSGPQHF. The full variable domain, its missing parts supplied by reference TRBV28 and TRBJ1-5, is DVKVTQSSRYLVKRTGEKVFLECVQDMDHENMFWYRQDPGLGLRLIYFSYDVKMKEKGDIPEGYSVSREKKERFSLILESASTNQTSMYLCASRNSGPQHFGDGTRLSIL.

This chain uses TRBV5-4 with TRBJ2-1; 7 bases are shared with TRBD1. V gave up 3 bases and J gave up 0 bases; unmatched junction bases: 3. CDR3 length: 15 amino acids. Germline V gives CDR1 SGHNT, CDR2 YYREEE (reference sequence). CDR3 loop: CASSSRGSSYNEQFF. The CDR3 DNA reads as TGTGCCAGCAGCTCCAGGGGGAGCTCCTACAATGAGCAGTTCTTC. The variable domain in full, completed from reference TRBV5-4 and TRBJ2-1, reads ETGVTQSPTHLIKTRGQQVTLRCSSQSGHNTVSWYQQALGQGPQFIFQYYREEENGRGNFPPRFSGLQFPNYSSELNVNALELDDSALYLCASSSRGSSYNEQFFGPGTRLTVL.

This clone has just one count. The chain uses TRBV19 and TRBJ1-4; TRBD1 matches 8 bases. The germline V gene encodes CDR1 LNHDA and CDR2 SQIVND (reference sequence). This CDR3 is 13 amino acids long. J gave up 6 bases and V 7 bases, and 4 bases lay outside the gene matches. DNA for the CDR3: TGTGCCAGTAATCCGACAGGGGATGAAAAACTGTTTTTT. It translates to CASNPTGDEKLFF.

The chain carries TRBV9 and TRBJ2-3, with 7 bases matching TRBD2. V shed 5 bases and J 1 base; nucleotides not matched to a gene: 7. The CDR3 is 15 amino acids. CDR1 and CDR2 (germline): SGDLS, YYNGEE. DNA of the CDR3: TGTGCCAGCAGTCCAGCGGGGCGAGGCACAGATACGCAGTATTTT. Translating gives CASSPAGRGTDTQYF.

The rearrangement links TRBV2 to TRBJ1-4; D call uncertain. The CDR3 covers 15 residues. CDR1 and CDR2 from the germline V gene are SNHLY and FYNNEI. V was cut by 6 bases and J by 0 bases, with 11 bases left in between. The chain's CDR3 is CASRMKLATNEKLFF. The DNA of the CDR3 is TGTGCCAGCAGAATGAAGCTCGCAACTAATGAAAAACTGTTTTTT.

The CDR3 loop reads CASRQQGFSGNTIYF. The CDR3 DNA is TGTGCCAGCAGACAACAGGGCTTCTCTGGAAACACCATATATTTT. V usage is TRBV6-6 and J usage is TRBJ1-3; perhaps TRBD1 as D (6 bases). V lost 6 bases to trimming and J lost 0 bases, with 12 bases between them. Per germline, CDR1 MNHNY and CDR2 SVGAGI (reference sequence). This CDR3 region has 15 residues.

The chain couples TRBV4-3 to TRBJ1-3; perhaps TRBD1 as D (5 bases). Looked up from germline, CDR1 is LGHNA and CDR2 is YSLEER. The CDR3 is 16 amino acids. Trimming left V 1 base short and J 0 bases short, with 10 bases between. CDR3 nucleotides: TGCGCCAGCAGCCAAGGGGGGGGAAACTCTGGAAACACCATATATTTT. The encoded protein is CASSQGGGNSGNTIYF.

This chain links TRBV4-2 with TRBJ2-3, with D perhaps TRBD2 (6 bases). The CDR3 loop spans 16 amino acids. CDR1 and CDR2 (germline): LGHNA, YNFKEQ. Trimming removed 0 bases at V and 0 bases at J, with 10 bases between. CDR3 region: CASSQERGGSTDTQYF. The CDR3 DNA is TGTGCCAGCAGCCAAGAGCGGGGCGGTAGCACAGATACGCAGTATTTT.

Note on this clone: This same CDR3 is encoded by further DNA sequences in the sample. The rearrangement joins TRBV5-1 to TRBJ2-5; TRBD1 or TRBD2 may be the D gene (5 bases each). V shed 2 bases and J shed 4 bases, with 9 bases lying between them. This CDR3 spans 13 amino acids. Germline V CDR1 and CDR2: SGHRS, YFSETQ. The CDR3 DNA sequence: TGCGCCAGCAGCTTAGGTGGGGGAGAGACCCAGTACTTC. It specifies CASSLGGGETQYF.

This clone was seen only a few times. The CDR3 region is CASSPQDPGRTEAFF. The CDR3 DNA follows: TGTGCCAGCTCACCACAGGACCCCGGACGGACTGAAGCTTTCTTT. This sequence joins TRBV18 and TRBJ1-1; D is uncertain. This CDR3 has 15 residues. Trimming cost V 1 base and J 5 bases, with 14 bases left between them. Germline CDR1 reads KGHSH; CDR2 reads LQKENI.

This chain connects TRBV18 to TRBJ2-3, with 11 bases lining up with TRBD2. The V and J ends lost 3 bases and 5 bases, in that order; junction bases with no gene match: 7. The length of the CDR3 is 16 residues. Germline V gives CDR1 KGHSH, CDR2 LQKENI. CDR3 sequence reads: CASSPTTSGIQDTQYF. CDR3 nucleotide sequence: TGTGCCAGCTCACCGACGACTAGCGGGATACAAGATACGCAGTATTTT.

This sequence joins TRBV6-4 and TRBJ2-7; D is undetermined. Per the germline V gene, CDR1 is MRHNA and CDR2 is SNTAGT. Trimming took 7 bases from V and 0 from J, leaving 22 bases between them. The CDR3 length is 17 residues. The CDR3, as DNA: TGTGCCAGCACTGGGAAGGACCCCTTCAAATTCTCCTACGAGCAGTACTTC. It is translated as CASTGKDPFKFSYEQYF.

The V call is TRBV28, the J call TRBJ1-5, with D possibly matching TRBD1 (6 bases). Germline CDR1 and CDR2: MDHEN and SYDVKM. With 7 bases removed from V and 3 bases from J, the gap between germline ends came to 10 bases. CDR3 length equals 13 residues. This CDR3 reads CASNRDDNQPQHF. The CDR3, as DNA: TGTGCCAGCAACAGGGATGACAATCAGCCCCAGCATTTT.

This chain links TRBV30 with TRBJ1-5; D is unresolved. V lost 2 bases to trimming and J lost 5 bases, with 7 bases between them. This CDR3 has 12 residues. Germline CDR1 reads GTSNPN; CDR2 reads SVGIG (reference sequence). CDR3 amino acids: CAWSFPHQPQHF. Written as DNA, the CDR3 is TGTGCCTGGAGTTTCCCTCATCAGCCCCAGCATTTT. The whole variable domain, remainder taken from reference TRBV30 and TRBJ1-5, is SQTIHQWPATLVQPVGSPLSLECTVEGTSNPNLYWYRQAAGRGLQLLFYSVGIGQISSEVPQNLSASRPQDRQFILSSKKLLLSDSGFYLCAWSFPHQPQHFGDGTRLSIL.

The chain couples TRBV5-4 to TRBJ1-1, with D uncertain. Germline assignment: CDR1 SGHNT and CDR2 YYREEE (reference sequence). Trimming took off 1 base at V and 3 bases at J, with 13 bases between the two ends. The CDR3 is made up of 15 amino acids. CDR3 nucleotides: TGTGCCAGCAGCTTGAGGGCGCATCCGGACACTGAAGCTTTCTTT. It is translated as CASSLRAHPDTEAFF. Together with reference TRBV5-4 and TRBJ1-1, the CDR3 gives the full variable domain: ETGVTQSPTHLIKTRGQQVTLRCSSQSGHNTVSWYQQALGQGPQFIFQYYREEENGRGNFPPRFSGLQFPNYSSELNVNALELDDSALYLCASSLRAHPDTEAFFGQGTRLTVV.

Concerning this clone: The same CDR3 is also encoded by other DNA sequences in this sample. This chain joins TRBV6-6 and TRBJ2-3; D gene unclear. Germline CDR1 MNHNY, CDR2 SVGAGI (reference sequence). The germline V and J ends were trimmed by 6 bases and 0 bases, with 7 bases remaining between them. The CDR3 runs 13 residues. The CDR3 here is CASSRTSTDTQYF. CDR3 DNA: TGTGCCAGCAGCCGTACTAGCACAGATACGCAGTATTTT.

The sample holds a few counts of this clone. The chain has TRBV6-6 and TRBJ1-1; D uncertain. This CDR3 is 13 amino acids long. V was pared by 7 bases and J by 4 bases, with 13 bases between. CDR1 and CDR2 (germline): MNHNY, SVGAGI (reference sequence). In nucleotides, the CDR3 is TGTGCCAGCACAAAGGGCCCGGGCACTGAAGCTTTCTTT. It is translated as CASTKGPGTEAFF.

This chain joins TRBV11-2 and TRBJ2-5, with D perhaps TRBD1 or TRBD2 (6 bases each). TRBJ2-7 explains the end of the DNA better; the J call may be wrong. The V gene's germline CDR1 is SGHAT and CDR2 FQNNGV. This CDR3 comprises 15 residues. The CDR3: CASSYIDGGAYEQYF. The CDR3 nucleotides are TGTGCCAGCAGCTATATCGACGGGGGCGCCTACGAGCAGTACTTC.

About this clone: In the same sample, other DNA sequences code for this CDR3. The rearrangement joins TRBV5-1 to TRBJ2-5, with D perhaps assigned TRBD1 or TRBD2 (6 bases each). There are 14 residues in the CDR3. CDR1 is SGHRS, CDR2 YFSETQ, per germline. The V end was cut by 4 bases, the J end by 2 bases, with 12 bases between. The CDR3 is CASSPGAVQETQYF. Written as DNA, the CDR3 is TGCGCCAGCAGCCCGGGGGCAGTACAAGAGACCCAGTACTTC.

This clone showed up just once. The V call is TRBV18, the J call TRBJ2-5; weak D call: TRBD2 (5 bases). The CDR3 contains 15 residues. The germline V gene has CDR1 KGHSH and CDR2 LQKENI. V shed 0 bases and J shed 5 bases, with 13 bases lying between them. CDR3 residues: CASSPPDSTWETQYF. The CDR3 DNA reads as TGTGCCAGCTCACCACCGGACTCAACTTGGGAGACCCAGTACTTC.

The chain uses TRBV5-1 and TRBJ1-3; possible D gene TRBD1, 5 bases. The germline V gene has CDR1 SGHRS and CDR2 YFSETQ. Trimming pared 3 bases from V and 7 bases from J, leaving 17 bases between. The CDR3 runs 15 residues. The CDR3 region has the DNA TGCGCCAGCAGCTGGGACGACAGCCCTAGGAACACCATATATTTT. It codes for CASSWDDSPRNTIYF.

This clone has more than one count but fewer than ten. The rearrangement joins TRBV2 to TRBJ1-3; D is unclear. Trimming took 2 bases from V and 0 from J, leaving 8 bases between them. Germline V gene data show CDR1 as SNHLY and CDR2 as FYNNEI. The CDR3 contains 15 residues. The CDR3 protein is CASSESRNSGNTIYF. Written as DNA, the CDR3 is TGTGCCAGCAGTGAATCCCGAAACTCTGGAAACACCATATATTTT.